This TCR beta chain was sequenced during a study of blood T cell repertoires in COVID-19. Turning to the study itself: Sites across the United States, Italy and Spain contributed samples from acute and convalescent COVID-19. T cells, B-cell-depleted T cells, or PBMCs supplied cDNA or gDNA.

Trimming left V 1 base short and J 9 bases short, with 9 bases between. The CDR3 covers 12 residues. In the study's own analysis: Amplification of reference gene primers was used by the study to estimate nucleated cell counts. Method: immunoSEQ multiplex PCR; TCRdb's copy keeps in-frame clones and lacks some. V and J calls and clone size are copied from that table; D and trimming were computed from the DNA. Of about 220,000 clones listed, roughly 85% are singletons. The source is a woman aged 80 or over with acute or convalescent COVID-19. Material for sequencing was peripheral blood. The rearrangement joins TRBV12-3 or TRBV12-4 to TRBJ1-2, with D tentatively TRBD1 (5 bases). In DNA form, the CDR3 reads TGTGCCAGCAGTTTAGGGGGCACGCGCTACACCTTC. It specifies CASSLGGTRYTF.